This is a list of T cell receptor beta chains from one sample in a study of cytomegalovirus exposure and HLA in healthy donors. Sequencing was performed with immunoSEQ multiplex PCR; in TCRdb, only in-frame clones are kept and a portion is missing. The sample comprises some 200,000 clones, about 80% of which are singletons, and about 2.8% rests with the top ten. Sequencing was carried out using PBMCs. These TCRs come from a woman in her twenties or thirties in good health and CMV-seronegative. CDR3s include the opening cysteine and the closing phenylalanine or tryptophan. Fields, in order: J gene, CDR3 length, V gene, clone size, D gene, CDR3 protein, CDR3 DNA. The D gene is left open where the match is weak. Size is omitted from some rows. Given values are once, few, many or a class for expanded clones.

TRBJ1-1	15	TRBV5-1	-	-	CASSFQVIGNTEAFF	TGCGCCAGCAGCTTTCAGGTCATAGGAAACACTGAAGCTTTCTTT
TRBJ2-7	16	TRBV5-1	-	TRBD2	CASSFTAGAETYEQYF	TGCGCCAGCAGCTTTACCGCGGGAGCGGAGACCTACGAGCAGTACTTC
TRBJ2-7	16	TRBV2	-	-	CASRLYTGSKAYEQYF	TGTGCCAGCAGACTATATACAGGGTCAAAAGCCTACGAGCAGTACTTC
TRBJ2-5	12	TRBV7-9	-	-	CASSDGRETQYF	TGTGCCAGCAGTGATGGGCGAGAGACCCAGTACTTC
TRBJ2-7	13	TRBV5-1	-	TRBD1	CASSVTGSDEQYF	TGCGCCAGCAGCGTGACAGGGAGTGACGAGCAGTACTTC
TRBJ2-1	15	TRBV4-2	-	TRBD2	CASSHAGGPFNEQFF	TGTGCCAGCAGCCACGCGGGAGGGCCTTTCAATGAGCAGTTCTTC
TRBJ2-7	16	TRBV27	-	-	CASRRGFGLASYEQYF	TGTGCCAGCAGGAGAGGGTTTGGCCTAGCGAGCTACGAGCAGTACTTC
TRBJ2-7	14	TRBV6-1	-	-	CASKVPLGPYEQYF	TGTGCCAGCAAGGTCCCCCTAGGTCCCTACGAGCAGTACTTC
TRBJ1-1	13	TRBV7-6	few	-	CASSLAPNTEAFF	TGTGCCAGCAGCTTAGCCCCAAACACTGAAGCTTTCTTT
TRBJ1-4	14	TRBV18	-	TRBD1	CASSRQGEYEKLFF	TGTGCCAGCTCACGACAGGGGGAGTATGAAAAACTGTTTTTT
TRBJ1-1	15	TRBV4-2	few	TRBD1	CASSPTRGLNTEAFF	TGTGCCAGCAGCCCAACCAGGGGGCTGAACACTGAAGCTTTCTTT
TRBJ2-3	14	TRBV5-1	-	TRBD1	CASSLVPGQDTQYF	TGCGCCAGCAGCTTGGTTCCGGGACAGGATACGCAGTATTTT
TRBJ1-4	15	TRBV6-6	-	TRBD1	CASSYQRQGAEKLFF	TGTGCCAGCAGTTACCAAAGACAGGGGGCCGAAAAACTGTTTTTT
TRBJ1-1	16	TRBV30	-	-	CAWSVGGANLNTEAFF	TGTGCCTGGAGTGTAGGGGGGGCAAATCTAAACACTGAAGCTTTCTTT
TRBJ1-1	15	TRBV5-4	-	TRBD1	CASSSRQGKGAEAFF	TGTGCCAGCAGCTCGCGACAGGGTAAGGGCGCTGAAGCTTTCTTT